This T cell receptor beta chain is from a study of cytomegalovirus exposure and HLA in healthy donors. Per the germline V gene, CDR1 is MNHEY and CDR2 is SMNVEV (reference sequence). V lost 4 bases and J lost 6, with 13 bases in between. The CDR3 covers 13 residues. It was with 60 Vbeta and 13 Jbeta primers that the PCR ran. TCRdb keeps only in-frame clones here, not all; method: immunoSEQ multiplex PCR. This table has approximately 100,000 clones, roughly 70% appearing once. The gene calls are TRBV27 and TRBJ2-7; possible D gene TRBD1, 5 bases. The sample taken for sequencing was PBMCs. The clonotype comes from a male donor in good health and CMV-seronegative. The CDR3 reads CASSSIRDPEQYF. The CDR3 coding sequence is TGTGCCAGCAGTTCAATCAGGGATCCCGAGCAGTACTTC.